The clone carrying this T cell receptor (beta chain) was recorded at least ten times. Carried by each TCR cDNA molecule was a unique molecular identifier. TCRdb reprocessed the 5' RACE reads via MiXCR and lists one record per CDR3 protein. The table lists 45,000 to 65,000 distinct CDR3 sequences, roughly 8.1% of them singletons. This sample was included in a study of spatial heterogeneity in lung cancer. Whole-study context: Samples were obtained from around 73 donors, all untreated early-stage non-small cell lung cancer patients.

This sample's time point: blood at routine non-recurrence follow-up after resection. The study sequenced unsorted whole RNA from tumor, nontumor lung or frozen PBMC. Germline V gene lookup returns CDR1 SGHRS and CDR2 YFSETQ. Trimming took 3 bases from V and 0 from J, leaving 13 bases between them. This CDR3 contains 15 residues. The chain recombines TRBV5-1 with TRBJ2-7, with D unclear. The clonotype was recovered from a female donor with early-stage non-small cell lung cancer. Sequencing was performed on PBMCs, taken at follow-up. The CDR3: CASSSRSSGSYEQYF. DNA for the CDR3: TGCGCCAGCAGCTCCAGATCTTCAGGCTCCTACGAGCAGTACTTC.